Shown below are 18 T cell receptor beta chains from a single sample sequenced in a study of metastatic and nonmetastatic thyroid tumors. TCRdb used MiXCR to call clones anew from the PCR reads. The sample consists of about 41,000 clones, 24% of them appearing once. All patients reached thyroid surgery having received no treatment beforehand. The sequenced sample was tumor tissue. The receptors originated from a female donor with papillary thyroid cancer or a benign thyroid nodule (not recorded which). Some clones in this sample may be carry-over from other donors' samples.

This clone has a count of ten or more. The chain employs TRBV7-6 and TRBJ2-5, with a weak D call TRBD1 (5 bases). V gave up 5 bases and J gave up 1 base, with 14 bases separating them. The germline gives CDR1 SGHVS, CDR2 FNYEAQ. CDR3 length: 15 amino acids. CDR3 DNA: TGTGCCAGCAGCCGCGAGACAGCCGGCCAAGAGACCCAGTACTTC. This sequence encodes CASSRETAGQETQYF.

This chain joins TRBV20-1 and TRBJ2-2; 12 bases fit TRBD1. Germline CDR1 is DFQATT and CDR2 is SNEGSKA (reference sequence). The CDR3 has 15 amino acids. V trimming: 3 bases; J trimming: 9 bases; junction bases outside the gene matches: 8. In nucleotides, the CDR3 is TGCAGTGCTAGCCCCGGGACAGGGGGCGCCTGGGAGCTGTTTTTT. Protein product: CSASPGTGGAWELFF.

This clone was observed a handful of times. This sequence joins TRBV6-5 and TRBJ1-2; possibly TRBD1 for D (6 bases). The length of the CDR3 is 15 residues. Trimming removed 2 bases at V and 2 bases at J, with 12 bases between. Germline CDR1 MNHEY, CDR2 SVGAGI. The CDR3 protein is CASSYLRTGNYGYTF. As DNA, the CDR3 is TGTGCCAGCAGTTACCTAAGAACAGGGAACTATGGCTACACCTTC.

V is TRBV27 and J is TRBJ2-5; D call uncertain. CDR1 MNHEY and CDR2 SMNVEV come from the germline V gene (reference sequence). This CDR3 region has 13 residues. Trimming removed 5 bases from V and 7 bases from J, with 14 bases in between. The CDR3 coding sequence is TGTGCCAGCAGTCCCTATCCAGGTGGGACCCAGTACTTC. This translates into CASSPYPGGTQYF.

Here the CDR3 reads CSADTGTNYEQYF. CDR3 bases: TGCAGTGCTGATACCGGGACAAACTACGAGCAGTACTTC. The genes are TRBV20-1 and TRBJ2-7, with D perhaps TRBD1 (6 bases). This CDR3 region has 13 residues. V dropped 5 bases and J dropped 3 bases, with 14 bases sitting between them. Germline assignment: CDR1 DFQATT and CDR2 SNEGSKA (reference sequence).

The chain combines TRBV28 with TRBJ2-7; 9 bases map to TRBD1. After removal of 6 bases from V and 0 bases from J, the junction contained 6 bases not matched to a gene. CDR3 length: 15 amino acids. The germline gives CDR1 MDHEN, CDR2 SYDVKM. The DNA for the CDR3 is TGTGCCAGCAGACCCAGACAGGGGGGCTCCTACGAGCAGTACTTC. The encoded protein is CASRPRQGGSYEQYF.

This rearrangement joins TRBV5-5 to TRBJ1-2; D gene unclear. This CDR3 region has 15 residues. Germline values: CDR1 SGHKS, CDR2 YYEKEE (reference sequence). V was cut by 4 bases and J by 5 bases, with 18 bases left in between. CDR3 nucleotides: TGTGCCAGCAGCCCTTTGCCGTCGGGAGGGTATGGCTACACCTTC. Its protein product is CASSPLPSGGYGYTF. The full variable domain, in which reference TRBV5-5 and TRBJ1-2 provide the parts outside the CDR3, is DAGVTQSPTHLIKTRGQQVTLRCSPISGHKSVSWYQQVLGQGPQFIFQYYEKEERGRGNFPDRFSARQFPNYSSELNVNALLLGDSALYLCASSPLPSGGYGYTFGSGTRLTVV.

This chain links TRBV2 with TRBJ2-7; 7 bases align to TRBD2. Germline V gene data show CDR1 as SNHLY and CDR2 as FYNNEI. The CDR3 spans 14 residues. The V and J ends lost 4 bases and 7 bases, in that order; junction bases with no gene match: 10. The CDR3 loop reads CASSGSSGWREQYF. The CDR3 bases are TGTGCCAGCAGTGGGTCTAGCGGTTGGAGGGAGCAGTACTTC.

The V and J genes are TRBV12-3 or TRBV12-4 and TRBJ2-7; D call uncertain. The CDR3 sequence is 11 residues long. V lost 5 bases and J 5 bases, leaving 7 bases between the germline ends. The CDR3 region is CASSAWNEQYF. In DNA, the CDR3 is TGTGCCAGCAGTGCCTGGAACGAGCAGTACTTC.

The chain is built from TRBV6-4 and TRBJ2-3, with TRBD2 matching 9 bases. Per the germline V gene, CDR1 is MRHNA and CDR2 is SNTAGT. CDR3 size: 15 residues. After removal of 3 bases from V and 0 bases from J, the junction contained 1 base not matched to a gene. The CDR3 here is CASSELAGSTDTQYF. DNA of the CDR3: TGTGCCAGCAGTGAGCTAGCGGGGAGCACAGATACGCAGTATTTT.

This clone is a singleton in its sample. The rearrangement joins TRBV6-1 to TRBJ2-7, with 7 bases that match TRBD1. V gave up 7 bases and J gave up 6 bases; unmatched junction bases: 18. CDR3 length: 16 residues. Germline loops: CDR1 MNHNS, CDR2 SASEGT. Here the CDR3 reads CASKKKGGPRLGEQYF. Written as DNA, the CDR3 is TGTGCCAGCAAAAAAAAAGGGGGCCCGCGGCTAGGCGAGCAGTACTTC.

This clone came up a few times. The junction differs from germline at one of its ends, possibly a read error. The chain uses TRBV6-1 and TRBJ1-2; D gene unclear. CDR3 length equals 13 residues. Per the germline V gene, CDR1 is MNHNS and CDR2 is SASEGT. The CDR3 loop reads CSSTILQGRGYTF. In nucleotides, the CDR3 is TGTTCCAGCACTATCCTCCAAGGGAGAGGCTACACCTTC.

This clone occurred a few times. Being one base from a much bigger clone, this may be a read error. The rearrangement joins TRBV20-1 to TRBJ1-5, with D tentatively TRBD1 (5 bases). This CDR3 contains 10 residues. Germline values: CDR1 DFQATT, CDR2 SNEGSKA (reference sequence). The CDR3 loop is CSWGNQHQHF. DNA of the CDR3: TGCAGTTGGGGGAATCAGCACCAGCATTTT.

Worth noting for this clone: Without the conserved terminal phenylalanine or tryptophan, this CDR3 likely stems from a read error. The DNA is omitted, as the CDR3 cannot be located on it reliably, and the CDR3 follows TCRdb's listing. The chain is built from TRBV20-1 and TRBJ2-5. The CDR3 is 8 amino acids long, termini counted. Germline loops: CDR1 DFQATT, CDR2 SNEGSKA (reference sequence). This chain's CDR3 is CSARDRDL.

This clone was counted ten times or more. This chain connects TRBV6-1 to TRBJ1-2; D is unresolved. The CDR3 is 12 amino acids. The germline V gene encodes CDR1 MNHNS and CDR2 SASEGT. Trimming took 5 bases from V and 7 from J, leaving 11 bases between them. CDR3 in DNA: TGTGCCAGCAGTTCCCTAGGCGGTGGCTACACCTTC. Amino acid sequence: CASSSLGGGYTF.

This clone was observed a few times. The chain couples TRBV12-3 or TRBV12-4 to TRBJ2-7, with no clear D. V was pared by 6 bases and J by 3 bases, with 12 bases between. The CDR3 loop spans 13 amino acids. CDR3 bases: TGTGCCAGCAGGGGCGGACCTTACTACGAGCAGTACTTC. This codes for CASRGGPYYEQYF.

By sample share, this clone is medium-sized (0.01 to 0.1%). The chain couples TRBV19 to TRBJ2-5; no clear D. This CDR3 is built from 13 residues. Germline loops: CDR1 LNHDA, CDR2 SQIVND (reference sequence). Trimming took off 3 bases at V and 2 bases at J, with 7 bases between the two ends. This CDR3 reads CASSMGKQETQYF. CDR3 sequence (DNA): TGTGCCAGTAGTATGGGCAAGCAAGAGACCCAGTACTTC.

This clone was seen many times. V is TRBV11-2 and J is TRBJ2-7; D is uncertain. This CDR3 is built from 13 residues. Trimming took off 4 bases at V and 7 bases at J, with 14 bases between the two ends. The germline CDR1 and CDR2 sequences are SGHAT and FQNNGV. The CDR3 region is CASSSGQANEQYF. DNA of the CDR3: TGTGCCAGCAGCTCAGGCCAGGCCAATGAGCAGTACTTC.